The source of this T cell receptor (beta chain) is a study of blood T cell repertoires in COVID-19. Whole-study context: The samples span acute and convalescent COVID-19 from the United States, Italy and Spain. In each case, the material was cDNA or gDNA derived from T cells, B-cell-depleted T cells, or PBMCs.

The count of this clone is one. Germline V CDR1 and CDR2: SQVTM, ANQGSEA. The length of the CDR3 is 13 residues. Trimming pared 3 bases from V and 1 base from J, leaving 9 bases between. The authors' processing: Amplified reference gene primers provided the basis for estimating nucleated cell counts. This table comes from immunoSEQ multiplex PCR, and its TCRdb copy is limited to in-frame clones, with some not included. The V and J calls and clone size were taken over from that table, and D and trimming were inferred from the DNA. The sample has about 150,000 clones, around nine tenths seen once. The chain combines TRBV29-1 with TRBJ1-2; D ambiguous. The clonotype originates from a woman between 65 and 79 years old with acute or convalescent COVID-19. The source material was peripheral blood. This CDR3 is CSVEGDYNYGYTF. CDR3 bases: TGCAGCGTTGAGGGCGACTATAACTATGGCTACACCTTC.